This T cell receptor beta chain appears in the sequencing data of a study of T-cell reconstitution after alpha-beta-depleted transplantation in children. Using unique molecular identifiers, the investigators prepared the TCRbeta library. TCRdb recomputed calls from the PCR reads with MiXCR, one row per CDR3 protein. This table has just over 950,000 distinct CDR3 sequences, around 30% appearing once. The CDR3 loop spans 14 amino acids. V lost 1 base, J lost 7 bases, and 14 bases lay in between. Germline CDR1 and CDR2: DFQATT and SNEGSKA (reference sequence). Study-wide points: As was reported, about two months after transplant, alpha-beta T cells came from several hundred expanded graft clones. Surviving recipient T cells and thymic progenitors accounted for the high day-60 TCRbeta diversity observed in some patients. From newly produced T cells came most of the T-cell counts and diversity one year after transplant.

Note on this clonotype: Antigen specificity is unknown.

The source is a boy under two years old who had a stem cell transplant for SCID, so the T cells may come from the graft donor. The specimen comprised PBMCs, mostly from graft donor cells, sampled 360 days after TCRalphabeta/CD19-depleted stem cell transplant. V is TRBV20-1 and J is TRBJ2-1; D uncertain. CDR3 coding DNA: TGCAGTGCTAGAGCGGACCTAAGAAGGAATGAGCAGTTCTTC. Its protein is CSARADLRRNEQFF.